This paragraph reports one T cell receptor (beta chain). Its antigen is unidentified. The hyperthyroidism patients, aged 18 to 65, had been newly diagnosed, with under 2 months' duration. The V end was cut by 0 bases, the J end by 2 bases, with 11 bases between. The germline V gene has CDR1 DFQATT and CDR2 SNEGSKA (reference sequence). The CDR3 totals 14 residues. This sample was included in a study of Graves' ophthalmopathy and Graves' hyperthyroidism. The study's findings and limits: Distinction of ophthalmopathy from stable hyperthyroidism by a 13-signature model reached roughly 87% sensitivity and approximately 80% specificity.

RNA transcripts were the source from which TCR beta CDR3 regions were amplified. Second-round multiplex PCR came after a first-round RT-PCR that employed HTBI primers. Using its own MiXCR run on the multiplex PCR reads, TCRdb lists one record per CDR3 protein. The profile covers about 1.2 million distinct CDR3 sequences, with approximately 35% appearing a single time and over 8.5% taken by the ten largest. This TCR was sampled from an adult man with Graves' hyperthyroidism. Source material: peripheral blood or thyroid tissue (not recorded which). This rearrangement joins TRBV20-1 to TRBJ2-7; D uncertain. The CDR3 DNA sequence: TGCAGTGCTAGAGAAATAAAGGGTACCTACGAGCAGTACTTC. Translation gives CSAREIKGTYEQYF.